This TCR beta chain originates from a study of T cell responses to AZD1222 COVID-19 vaccine. Germline-derived CDR1 and CDR2 are SGHTA and FQGNSA. CDR3 size: 14 residues. V gave up 5 bases and J gave up 6 bases, with 15 bases separating them. Measured with immunoSEQ multiplex PCR; TCRdb has only the in-frame clones, and not every one. The table includes 110,000 to 150,000 clones, about 90% detected once. Sequenced material: peripheral blood, taken on day 0 of AZD1222 vaccination. The sequence was collected from an adult in good health. This chain uses TRBV7-2 with TRBJ2-3; D is perhaps TRBD2 (5 bases). CDR3 DNA: TGTGCCAGCAGCGTTAAGGCGGGTAGGGATACGCAGTATTTT. Translated: CASSVKAGRDTQYF.